A single sample is the source of the 5 T cell receptor beta chains below, sequenced in a study of tumor-infiltrating lymphocytes in primary liver carcinoma. Co-extraction yielded RNA and DNA from roughly 20-30 mg of unsorted bulk tissue. A primer matching the constant region was used to make TCR beta cDNA from about 500 ng of total RNA. Library construction for TCR beta comprised three nested multiplex PCR rounds performed with slightly modified ARM-PCR. Two initial PCR rounds of roughly 10 cycles each paired TRBV1-TRBV30 forward primers with a C-beta reverse primer. TCRdb recomputed calls from the multiplex PCR reads with MiXCR, one row per CDR3 protein. The sample lists 90,000 to 150,000 distinct CDR3 sequences, 55% to 70% occurring once. The sequenced sample consisted of tumor-adjacent normal liver tissue. The receptors were sampled from a woman aged 60 to 75 with primary liver carcinoma and hepatitis B virus infection.

As regards this clonotype: A read error is likely, as this CDR3 ends without the conserved phenylalanine or tryptophan. V and J are TRBV28 and TRBJ1-5, with TRBD1 matching 8 bases. The CDR3 extends over 18 amino acids. CDR1 is MDHEN and CDR2 is SYDVKM in the germline V gene. This CDR3 is CASSNDRGRGLGNQTQHY. The CDR3 nucleotides read TGTGCCAGCAGCAATGACAGGGGAAGGGGTCTGGGCAATCAGACCCAGCATTAT.

The sample holds many counts of this clonotype. The V gene is TRBV5-4, the J gene TRBJ1-2; D is uncertain. With 0 bases removed from V and 2 bases from J, the gap between germline ends came to 14 bases. The CDR3 length is 16 residues. The germline V gene has CDR1 SGHNT and CDR2 YYREEE (reference sequence). CDR3 sequence: CASSLAITRANYGYTF. CDR3 in DNA: TGTGCCAGCAGCTTGGCCATAACACGAGCAAACTATGGCTACACCTTC. The full variable domain, its missing parts supplied by reference TRBV5-4 and TRBJ1-2, is ETGVTQSPTHLIKTRGQQVTLRCSSQSGHNTVSWYQQALGQGPQFIFQYYREEENGRGNFPPRFSGLQFPNYSSELNVNALELDDSALYLCASSLAITRANYGYTFGSGTRLTVV.

Concerning this clonotype itself: At one end, the junction sequence differs from germline, possibly due to a read error. The V call is TRBV11-2, the J call TRBJ2-2; TRBD1 agrees at 8 bases. The CDR3 is 14 residues long. Germline loops: CDR1 SGHAT, CDR2 FQNNGV. CDR3 nucleotides: TGTCCCAGCAGCTGGTACAGGGGGAACGGGGAGCCGTTTTTC. It encodes CPSSWYRGNGEPFF.

As concerns this clonotype: It may be a read error: a sequence one base away is much more abundant. This rearrangement joins TRBV28 to TRBJ2-7; D is perhaps TRBD1 or TRBD2 (5 bases each). The CDR3 runs to 14 residues. The germline CDR1 and CDR2 sequences are MDHEN and SYDVKM. CDR3 nucleotides: TGTGCCAGCCTATCCGGGACGGACCCCTACGGGCAGTACTTC. Protein product: CASLSGTDPYGQYF. Filled out from reference TRBV28 and TRBJ2-7, the complete variable domain reads DVKVTQSSRYLVKRTGEKVFLECVQDMDHENMFWYRQDPGLGLRLIYFSYDVKMKEKGDIPEGYSVSREKKERFSLILESASTNQTSMYLCASLSGTDPYGQYFGPGTRLTVT.

This clonotype appeared a single time. An end of the junction differs from the germline gene, which may be a read error. The rearrangement links TRBV7-9 to TRBJ1-1; 8 bases line up with TRBD1. CDR3 length equals 15 residues. The germline V gene has CDR1 SEHNR and CDR2 FQNEAQ (reference sequence). CDR3 amino acids: CASSDLTGEHLEAPF. CDR3 DNA sequence: TGTGCCAGCAGCGATCTGACAGGGGAGCACCTCGAAGCTCCCTTT. Filled out from reference TRBV7-9 and TRBJ1-1, the complete variable domain reads DTGVSQNPRHKITKRGQNVTFRCDPISEHNRLYWYRQTLGQGPEFLTYFQNEAQLEKSRLLSDRFSAERPKGSFSTLEIQRTEQGDSAMYLCASSDLTGEHLEAPFGQGTRLTVV.